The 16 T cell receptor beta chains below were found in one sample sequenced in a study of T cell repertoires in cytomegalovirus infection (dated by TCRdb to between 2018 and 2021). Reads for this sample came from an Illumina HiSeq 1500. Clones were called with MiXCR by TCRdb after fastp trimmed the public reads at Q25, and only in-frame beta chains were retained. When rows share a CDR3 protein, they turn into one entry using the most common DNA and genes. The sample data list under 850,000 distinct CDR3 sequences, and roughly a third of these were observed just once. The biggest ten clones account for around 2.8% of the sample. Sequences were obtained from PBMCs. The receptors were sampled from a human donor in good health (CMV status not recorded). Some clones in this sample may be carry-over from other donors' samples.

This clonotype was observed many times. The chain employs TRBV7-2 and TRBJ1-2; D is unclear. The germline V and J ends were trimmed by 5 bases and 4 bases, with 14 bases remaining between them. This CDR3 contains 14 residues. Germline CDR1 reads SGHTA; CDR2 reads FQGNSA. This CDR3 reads CASSLKTGFYGYTF. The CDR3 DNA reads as TGTGCCAGCAGCCTTAAAACCGGCTTCTATGGCTACACCTTC.

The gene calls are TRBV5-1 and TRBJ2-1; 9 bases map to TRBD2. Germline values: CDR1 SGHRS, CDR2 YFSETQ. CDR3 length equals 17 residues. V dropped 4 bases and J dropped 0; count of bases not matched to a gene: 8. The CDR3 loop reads CASSAWVSGSSYNEQFF. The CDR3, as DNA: TGCGCCAGCAGCGCGTGGGTTAGCGGGAGCTCCTACAATGAGCAGTTCTTC.

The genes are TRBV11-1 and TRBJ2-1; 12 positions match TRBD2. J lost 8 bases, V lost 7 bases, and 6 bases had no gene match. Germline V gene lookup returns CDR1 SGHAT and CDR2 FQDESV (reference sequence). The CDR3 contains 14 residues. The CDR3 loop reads CASTPSGRVDEQFF. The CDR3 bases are TGTGCCAGCACCCCTAGCGGGAGGGTAGATGAGCAGTTCTTC.

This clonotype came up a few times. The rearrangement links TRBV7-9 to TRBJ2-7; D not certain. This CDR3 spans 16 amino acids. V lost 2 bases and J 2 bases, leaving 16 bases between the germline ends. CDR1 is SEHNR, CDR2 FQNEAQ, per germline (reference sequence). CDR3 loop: CASSLLLTGPTYEQYF. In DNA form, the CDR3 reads TGTGCCAGCAGCTTACTGCTGACCGGGCCAACCTACGAGCAGTACTTC.

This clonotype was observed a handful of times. The CDR3 bases are TGTGCCAGTAGAGGGGGATCGACAGGAAAGCAGAATGAAAAACTGTTTTTT. Protein sequence: CASRGGSTGKQNEKLFF. V usage is TRBV19 and J usage is TRBJ1-4, with a possible D match to TRBD1 (6 bases). Trimming left V 6 bases short and J 5 bases short, with 22 bases between. The CDR3 loop spans 17 amino acids. CDR1 and CDR2 (germline): LNHDA, SQIVND (reference sequence). Drawing the rest from reference TRBV19 and TRBJ1-4, the complete variable domain is DGGITQSPKYLFRKEGQNVTLSCEQNLNHDAMYWYRQDPGQGLRLIYYSQIVNDFQKGDIAEGYSVSREKKESFPLTVTSAQKNPTAFYLCASRGGSTGKQNEKLFFGSGTQLSVL.

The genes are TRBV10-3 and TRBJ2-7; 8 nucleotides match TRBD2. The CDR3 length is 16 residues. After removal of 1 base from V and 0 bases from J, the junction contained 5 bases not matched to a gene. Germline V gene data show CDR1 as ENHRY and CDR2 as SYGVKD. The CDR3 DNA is TGTGCCATCAGTGAGTTTTCTAGCGGGCTCTCCTACGAGCAGTACTTC. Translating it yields CAISEFSSGLSYEQYF.

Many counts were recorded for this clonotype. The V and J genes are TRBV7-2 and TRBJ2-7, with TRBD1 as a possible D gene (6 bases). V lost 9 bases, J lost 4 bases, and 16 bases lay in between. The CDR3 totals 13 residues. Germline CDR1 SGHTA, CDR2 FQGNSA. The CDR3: CASSTGHGYEQYF. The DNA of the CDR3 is TGTGCCAGTAGCACGGGACACGGTTACGAGCAGTACTTC.

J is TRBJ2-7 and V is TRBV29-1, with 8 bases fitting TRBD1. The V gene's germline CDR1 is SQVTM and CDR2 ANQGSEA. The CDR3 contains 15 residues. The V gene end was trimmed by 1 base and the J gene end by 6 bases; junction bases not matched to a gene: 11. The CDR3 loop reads CSVEGSEGQGAEQYF. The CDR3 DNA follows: TGCAGCGTTGAAGGTTCCGAAGGACAGGGCGCCGAGCAGTACTTC.

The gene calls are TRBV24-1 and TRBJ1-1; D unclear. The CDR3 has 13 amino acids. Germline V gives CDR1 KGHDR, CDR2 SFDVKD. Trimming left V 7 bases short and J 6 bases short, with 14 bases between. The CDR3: CATRWVDPPEAFF. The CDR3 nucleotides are TGTGCCACCAGATGGGTAGATCCTCCTGAAGCTTTCTTT.

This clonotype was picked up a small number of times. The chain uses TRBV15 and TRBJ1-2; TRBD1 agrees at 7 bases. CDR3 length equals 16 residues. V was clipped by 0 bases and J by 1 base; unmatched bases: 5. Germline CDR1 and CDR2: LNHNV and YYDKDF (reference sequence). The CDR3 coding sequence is TGTGCCACCAGCAGAGATCCGGGACAGAGTAACTATGGCTACACCTTC. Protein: CATSRDPGQSNYGYTF.

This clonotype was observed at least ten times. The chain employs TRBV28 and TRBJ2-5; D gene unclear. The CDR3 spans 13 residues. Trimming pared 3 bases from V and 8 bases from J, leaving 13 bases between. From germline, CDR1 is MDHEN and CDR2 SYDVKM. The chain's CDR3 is CASSFSIPRTQYF. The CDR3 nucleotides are TGTGCCAGCAGTTTTTCAATACCAAGAACCCAGTACTTC.

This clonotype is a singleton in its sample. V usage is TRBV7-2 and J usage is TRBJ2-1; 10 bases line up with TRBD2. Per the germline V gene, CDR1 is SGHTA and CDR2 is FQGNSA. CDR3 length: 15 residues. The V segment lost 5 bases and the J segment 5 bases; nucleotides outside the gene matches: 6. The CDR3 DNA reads TGTGCCAGCAGCCGACCTAGCGGGGGTCACAATGAGCAGTTCTTC. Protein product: CASSRPSGGHNEQFF.

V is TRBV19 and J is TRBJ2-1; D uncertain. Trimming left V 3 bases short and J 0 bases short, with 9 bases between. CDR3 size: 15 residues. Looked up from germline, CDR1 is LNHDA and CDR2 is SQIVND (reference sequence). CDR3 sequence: CASSITEISYNEQFF. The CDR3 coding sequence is TGTGCCAGTAGTATCACGGAGATCTCCTACAATGAGCAGTTCTTC.

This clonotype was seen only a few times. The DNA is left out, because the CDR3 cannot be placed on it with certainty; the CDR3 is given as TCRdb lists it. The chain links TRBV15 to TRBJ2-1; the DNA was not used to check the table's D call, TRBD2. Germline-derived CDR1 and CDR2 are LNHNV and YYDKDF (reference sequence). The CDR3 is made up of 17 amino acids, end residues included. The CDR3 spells CATSILGRGAAYNEQFF.

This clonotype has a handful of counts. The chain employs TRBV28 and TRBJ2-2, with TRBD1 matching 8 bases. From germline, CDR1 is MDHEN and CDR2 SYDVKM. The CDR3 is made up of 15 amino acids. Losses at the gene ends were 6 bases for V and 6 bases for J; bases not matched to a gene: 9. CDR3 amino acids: CASRSPRQGPGELFF. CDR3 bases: TGTGCCAGCAGGTCCCCTAGACAGGGGCCCGGGGAGCTGTTTTTT.

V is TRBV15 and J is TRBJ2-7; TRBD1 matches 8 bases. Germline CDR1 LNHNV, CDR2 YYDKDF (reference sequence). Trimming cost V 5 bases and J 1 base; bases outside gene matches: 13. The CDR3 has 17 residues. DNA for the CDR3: TGTGCCACCAGCCCTATCCTTAACAGGGACAGGTCCTACGAGCAGTACTTC. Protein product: CATSPILNRDRSYEQYF.